This TCR beta chain was identified in a study of T cell responses to AZD1222 COVID-19 vaccine (dated by TCRdb to the early 2020s). General notes on the study: Because spike-specific TCR depth and breadth did not differ between the two schedules, AZD1222 recipients who got a second dose at roughly 4 weeks were pooled with those who got a second dose at roughly 12 weeks. A total of just over 230 trial participants underwent TCR sequencing, of whom nearly 210 received two doses of AZD1222 and 26 received two doses of the MenACWY control vaccine. Enrollment into the trials was organized by age into subgroups of 18-55, 56-69 and 70-plus years, and those subgroups contained around 150, 28 and 57 TCR-sequenced participants, respectively. What the research found in general, with its limitations: Reportedly, almost half of the unique spike-specific TCRs recognized epitopes lying outside the regions that are mutated in the B.1.351 and B.1.1.7 variants. Conclusions about previously exposed vaccinees were limited because only six AZD1222 recipients were SARS-CoV-2 seropositive at baseline. Most participants were white British and females outnumbered males, and the authors suggested that clonal diversity may have been underestimated. Because no day 14 peak-response samples were available, repertoires were characterized only after the peak T cell response. Vaccine-associated CD4 TCRs spanned the whole spike protein, with dominant responses in regions 160-218 and 743-854. After two AZD1222 doses, both the breadth and the depth of spike-specific TCRs were significantly higher than at day 0 and than in MenACWY recipients. In the small 56-69-year group, the increase in depth fell short of significance, most likely because of low power.

According to the germline V gene, CDR1 reads SNHLY and CDR2 reads FYNNEI. Trimmed from V: 4 bases; trimmed from J: 4 bases; junction bases lacking a gene match: 11. There are 17 amino acids in the CDR3, from cysteine to phenylalanine inclusive. The sequence is cut down to CDR3 DNA, 51 bases in frame from base 1. The CDR3 regions of human TCRbeta chains were subjected to immunosequencing. The authors' analysis ran thus. Repertoire TCRs were matched against a reference library of SARS-CoV-2-specific TCRs generated with the MIRA antigen-specificity platform. Breadth was defined as the fraction of unique TCRs that were SARS-CoV-2-associated. Depth was defined as the fraction of total T cells that were SARS-CoV-2-associated. Each spike-specific TCR was assigned to its reactive spike region and to a CD4 or CD8 class using the MIRA data. Log10-transformed breadth and depth values were compared by one-way ANOVA with Sidak's multiple comparisons tests. Drawn from immuneACCESS, this table holds only the in-frame rearrangements with V and J called that TCRdb kept. Clones are partly lost; checked studies trace under half to an unresolved V gene and leave the rest unexplained. The DNA gave D and trimming, while V, J and clone size come from that table. Present in this sample are about 120,000 clones, about nine tenths of which were seen just once. 6.9% of the sample goes to the ten largest clones.

The sample's time point label, in plain terms: baseline before first vaccination. The vaccinee samples were drawn from two UK trials, COV001 and COV002, one of which was a single-blind randomized controlled phase 2/3 trial testing AZD1222 (ChAdOx1 nCoV-19) in healthy adults. For TCRbeta chain sequencing, PBMC samples from trial participants were taken at day 0 and at day 28 after the second dose. Concerning this clone itself: Its antigen is still unknown. No qualities accompany the bases; no much larger clone lies one base away.

The receptor's source is an adult in good health. Sequenced here: peripheral blood, sampled on day 0 of AZD1222 vaccination. The rearrangement joined TRBV2 to TRBJ1-3; TRBD1 aligns with 9 central bases. The CDR3 corresponds to CASSVGQGRATGNTIYF. In nucleotide form, the sequence is TGTGCCAGCAGTGTAGGACAGGGGCGCGCGACGGGAAACACCATATATTTT.